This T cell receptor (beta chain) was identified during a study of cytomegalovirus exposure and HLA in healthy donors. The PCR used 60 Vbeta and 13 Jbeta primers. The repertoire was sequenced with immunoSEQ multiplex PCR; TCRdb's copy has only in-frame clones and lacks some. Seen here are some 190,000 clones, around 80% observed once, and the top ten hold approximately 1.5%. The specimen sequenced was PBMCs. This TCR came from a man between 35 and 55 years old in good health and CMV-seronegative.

For the CDR3, the DNA is TGCGCCAGCAGCCCCCAAAAGATGAGCGGGAGGGCCGATGAGCAGTACTTC. Amino acids: CASSPQKMSGRADEQYF. This chain joins TRBV5-1 and TRBJ2-7; 10 bases map to TRBD2. This CDR3 has 17 amino acids. With V trimmed by 4 bases and J by 7 bases, 17 bases remained unmatched. Germline V lookup: CDR1 SGHRS, CDR2 YFSETQ.